This is a list of T cell receptor beta chains from one sample in a study of cytomegalovirus exposure and HLA in healthy donors. Sequencing used immunoSEQ multiplex PCR; TCRdb keeps in-frame clones, though not all of them. The sample records 100,000 or so clones, around 77% being singletons. Sequenced material: PBMCs. The receptors were gathered from a woman in her thirties or forties in good health and CMV-seropositive. Each CDR3 is given with its conserved first and last residue.

J	V	CDR3
TRBJ2-5	TRBV5-1	CASRVGHQETQYF
TRBJ2-3	TRBV6-1	CASSEGRFTDTQYF
TRBJ2-5	TRBV7-9	CASSLGLAQRETQYF
TRBJ2-1	TRBV29-1	CSVEGSGTSGGHNEQFF
TRBJ2-3	TRBV4-2	CASSQVAAGVADTQYF
TRBJ2-7	TRBV2	CASSAQGAGEQYF
TRBJ2-1	TRBV29-1	CSVGTSGSPEQFF
TRBJ1-1	TRBV4-1	CASSPGTPGQGVGNTEAFF
TRBJ1-5	TRBV21-1	CASSKGQVNQPQHF
TRBJ2-3	TRBV5-1	CASRWGLAGGQRDTQYF
TRBJ2-3	TRBV14	CASSRSRSQADTQYF
TRBJ2-5	TRBV27	CASSFSPQETQYF
TRBJ2-7	TRBV5-1	CASSFGTGGSEQYF
TRBJ2-7	TRBV23-1	CASSRTLAGDYEQYF
TRBJ2-2	TRBV27	CASTPTFFVRSGELFF
TRBJ1-2	TRBV28	CASSRRQGLNYGYTF
TRBJ2-3	TRBV2	CASSGRTSGRASTDTQYF
TRBJ2-3	TRBV5-1	CASSSDGGRTDTQYF
TRBJ1-4	TRBV2	CASSLLMGGNEKLFF
TRBJ2-2	TRBV5-1	CASSLGTSGGANTGELFF
TRBJ1-2	TRBV9	CASSPAGDGYTF
TRBJ2-3	TRBV29-1	CSSLGYGGADTQYF
TRBJ2-3	TRBV12-5	CASGLILGQQPTDTQYF
TRBJ2-1	TRBV14	CASSHLRGLNEQFF